This T cell receptor (beta chain) was recovered during a study of T cell responses to AZD1222 COVID-19 vaccine. Findings and limits, study-wide: Donors in the cohort were predominantly white British and more often female, and clonal diversity was possibly underestimated. No day 14 peak samples; only post-peak repertoires were characterized. Spike-specific TCR breadth and depth grew following two AZD1222 doses.

This clone was picked up one time. The antigen is unknown. Assay used: immunoSEQ multiplex PCR; TCRdb lists only in-frame clones, some missing. The sample lists about 110,000 clones, 85% to 90% occurring once. Trimming stripped 6 bases from V and 5 bases from J, with 17 bases between. Germline CDR1 reads LNHDA; CDR2 reads SQIVND (reference sequence). The CDR3 has 15 residues. Sequences were derived from peripheral blood, sampled on day 0 of AZD1222 vaccination. V is TRBV19 and J is TRBJ2-1; D possibly corresponds to TRBD2 (6 bases). The receptor was isolated from an adult in good health. For the CDR3, the DNA is TGTGCCAGTAGGACCGCTAGGAAGCGGGACAATGAGCAGTTCTTC. Residues: CASRTARKRDNEQFF.